This record concerns one T cell receptor beta chain sequence. The V gene lost 2 bases and the J gene lost 4 bases, with 15 bases spanning the gap. The CDR3 loop spans 15 amino acids. CDR1 and CDR2 (germline): KGHSH, LQKENI. Clones were sequenced by immunoSEQ multiplex PCR, and TCRdb holds only the in-frame ones, with some missing. This sample has 80,000 or so clones; over 70% occur once, and the top ten carry more than 9%. The data belong to a study of blood T cell repertoires in COVID-19. The chain combines TRBV18 with TRBJ2-7; TRBD2 is a possible D gene (5 bases). The sample was peripheral blood. This receptor was taken from a human donor in a cohort sampled during active COVID-19. CDR3 sequence reads: CASSPYEGKSYEQYF. In nucleotides, the CDR3 is TGTGCCAGCTCACCATATGAGGGAAAAAGTTACGAGCAGTACTTC.